These 6 T cell receptor beta chains came from one sample sequenced in a study of shared clonotypes between healthy human individuals. Profiled with immunoSEQ multiplex PCR; TCRdb holds only in-frame clones, not every one. The data contain under 1,100,000 clones, approximately 68% of them singletons. Sequenced input: memory CD4+ T cells sorted from blood. This sample's subset: CD45RA-negative fraction. All receptors derive from a man aged 18 to 29 in good health.

V and J are TRBV30 and TRBJ2-1; maybe TRBD1 (5 bases). The V gene's germline CDR1 is GTSNPN and CDR2 SVGIG (reference sequence). V lost 4 bases, J lost 12 bases, and 16 bases lay in between. This CDR3 is built from 12 residues. The CDR3 region is CAWMPQGTGQFF. For the CDR3, the DNA is TGTGCCTGGATGCCCCAGGGAACGGGGCAGTTCTTC.

The chain joins TRBV6-5 to TRBJ1-3, with 7 bases matching TRBD1. The CDR3 contains 14 residues. CDR1 MNHEY and CDR2 SVGAGI come from the germline V gene. After removal of 8 bases from V and 4 bases from J, the junction contained 8 bases not matched to a gene. For the CDR3, the DNA is TGTGCCAGCTGGACAAGACAGGGAGGAAACACCATATATTTT. Its translation is CASWTRQGGNTIYF.

The V call is TRBV5-4, the J call TRBJ2-1; 12 bases match TRBD2. The J segment lost 9 bases and the V segment lost 4 bases, leaving 11 bases of the junction unmatched. The CDR3 covers 16 residues. Germline CDR1 reads SGHNT; CDR2 reads YYREEE (reference sequence). This chain's CDR3 is CASSPGLAGTSGEQFF. The CDR3 nucleotides read TGTGCCAGCAGCCCTGGACTAGCGGGAACGTCTGGTGAGCAGTTCTTC.

This clone was seen a handful of times. Here the CDR3 DNA reads TGCGCCAGCAGCCAAGAAGGGCTGAGCACTGAAGCTTTCTTT. Its protein product is CASSQEGLSTEAFF. The chain is built from TRBV4-3 and TRBJ1-1; no definite D call. V lost 0 bases, J lost 4 bases, and 9 bases lay in between. The CDR3 has 14 amino acids. CDR1 is LGHNA and CDR2 is YSLEER in the germline V gene.

This chain links TRBV28 with TRBJ2-1; D unresolved. Germline loops: CDR1 MDHEN, CDR2 SYDVKM. V was pared by 2 bases and J by 9 bases, with 8 bases between. The CDR3 consists of 12 residues. CDR3 bases: TGTGCCAGCAGTTTAGGTCTATTTGAGCAGTTCTTC. It codes for CASSLGLFEQFF.

With respect to this clone: Other DNA sequences in the sample encode the same CDR3. In DNA, the CDR3 is TGTGCCTCCCAGGGCGGCAATCAGCCCCAGCATTTT. Encoded protein: CASQGGNQPQHF. This chain joins TRBV10-3 and TRBJ1-5, with D possibly TRBD1 on 5 matching bases. CDR1 is ENHRY, CDR2 SYGVKD, per germline. The CDR3 has 12 amino acids. Trimming removed 11 bases at V and 2 bases at J, with 10 bases between.